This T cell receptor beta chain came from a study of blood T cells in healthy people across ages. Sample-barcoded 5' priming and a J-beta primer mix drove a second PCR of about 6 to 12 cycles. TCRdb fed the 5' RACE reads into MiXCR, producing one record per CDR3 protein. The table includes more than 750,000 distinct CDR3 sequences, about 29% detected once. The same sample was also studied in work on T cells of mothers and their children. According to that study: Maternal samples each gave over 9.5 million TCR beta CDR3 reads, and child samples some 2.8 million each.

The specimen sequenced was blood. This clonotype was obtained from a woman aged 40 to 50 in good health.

The chain's CDR3 is CASSWAVGTDTQYF. In DNA, the CDR3 is TGTGCCAGCAGCTGGGCCGTCGGCACAGATACGCAGTATTTT. The J gene is TRBJ2-3, the V gene TRBV7-9; D gene uncertain. Trimming removed 4 bases at V and 1 base at J, with 9 bases between. The germline gives CDR1 SEHNR, CDR2 FQNEAQ (reference sequence). This CDR3 is 14 amino acids long.